The 9 T cell receptor beta chains reported below all come from one sample, sequenced in a study of blood T cell repertoires in COVID-19. Produced via immunoSEQ multiplex PCR; TCRdb's table is partial and in-frame only. The sample contains roughly 180,000 clones, approximately 81% of which appear only once. Source material: peripheral blood. The receptors shown here come from a woman aged 50 to 60 with COVID-19, enrolled during active disease.

To note about this clone: Possible read error: a much larger clone is one base away. This chain links TRBV7-8 with TRBJ1-2, with 8 bases identical to TRBD1. V trimming: 5 bases; J trimming: 4 bases; junction bases outside the gene matches: 3. Germline CDR1 and CDR2: SGHVS and FQNEAQ. The CDR3 is 13 residues long. The CDR3: CASSTDRGYGYTF. The DNA for the CDR3 is TGTGCCAGCAGCACCGACAGGGGCTATGGCTACACCTTC.

The rearrangement joins TRBV25-1 to TRBJ1-6; tentatively, D is TRBD1 (5 bases). The CDR3 runs 18 residues. Per the germline V gene, CDR1 is MGHDK and CDR2 is SYGVNS. The V end lost 4 bases, the J end lost 9 bases, and 25 bases lay between the germline ends. The CDR3 bases are TGTGCCAGCAGTGGGGTTAGTCGGGGTGGGACTAAGACTTCACCCCTCCACTTT. This sequence encodes CASSGVSRGGTKTSPLHF.

This clone was seen once. Written as DNA, the CDR3 is TGTGCCAGCAGCTCAAGGCGGGACAGCCCCTCCTACGAGCAGTACTTC. Its protein is CASSSRRDSPSYEQYF. The chain recombines TRBV7-6 with TRBJ2-7; tentative D call: TRBD1 (7 bases). V shed 4 bases and J shed 0 bases, with 16 bases lying between them. The CDR3 has 16 amino acids. CDR1 is SGHVS, CDR2 FNYEAQ, per germline.

This rearrangement joins TRBV5-1 to TRBJ2-7, with D possibly being TRBD2 (6 bases). The CDR3 runs to 14 residues. The germline CDR1 and CDR2 sequences are SGHRS and YFSETQ. Trimming shortened V by 4 bases and J by 5 bases, and 16 bases separated the two germline ends. In DNA, the CDR3 is TGCGCCAGCAGCCCCGGAGGGGCCGTCGACGAGCAGTACTTC. Amino acid sequence: CASSPGGAVDEQYF.

Here the CDR3 DNA reads TGTGCCAGCAGTCTACAGGGGGCGACTGAAGCTTTCTTT. It codes for CASSLQGATEAFF. J is TRBJ1-1 and V is TRBV6-5; 9 bases are shared with TRBD1. The CDR3 sequence is 13 residues long. The V gene's germline CDR1 is MNHEY and CDR2 SVGAGI. V trimming: 5 bases; J trimming: 5 bases; junction bases outside the gene matches: 3.

The J gene is TRBJ2-5, the V gene TRBV4-1; possibly TRBD2 for D (6 bases). The CDR3 spans 15 residues. Germline CDR1 MGHRA, CDR2 YSYEKL. V lost 4 bases, J lost 5 bases, and 17 bases lay in between. CDR3 coding DNA: TGCGCCAGCAGCCTAGTAGGCGGGGTAGGGGAGACCCAGTACTTC. Translated: CASSLVGGVGETQYF.

Only a few counts were recorded for this clone. The chain joins TRBV28 to TRBJ1-2; 9 nucleotides align to TRBD1. The CDR3 extends over 18 amino acids. In germline, CDR1 is MDHEN, CDR2 SYDVKM. Unmatched junction bases numbered 18, after V lost 3 bases and J lost 7 bases. The CDR3 coding sequence is TGTGCCAGCAGTTTTTCCGGGACAGGGAAGGGGTTAGGGTTTGGCTACACCTTC. Translated, it gives CASSFSGTGKGLGFGYTF.

V usage is TRBV9 and J usage is TRBJ2-5; D gene ambiguous. Per the germline V gene, CDR1 is SGDLS and CDR2 is YYNGEE. Trimming cost V 0 bases and J 3 bases, with 6 bases left between them. The CDR3 covers 13 residues. The CDR3 DNA reads TGTGCCAGCAGCGTAGGACGGGAAGAGACCCAGTACTTC. This gives the protein CASSVGREETQYF.

CDR3 coding DNA: TGTGCCTGGGGTCAGGGGGCCCACAAAGAGACCCAGTACTTC. Translated: CAWGQGAHKETQYF. This chain joins TRBV30 and TRBJ2-5, with 8 bases that match TRBD1. Germline loops: CDR1 GTSNPN, CDR2 SVGIG (reference sequence). The CDR3 consists of 14 residues. Trimming took 5 bases from V and 3 from J; bases not matched to a gene: 8.